These T cell receptor beta chains were read from a single sample in a study of cytotoxic CD8 clonotypes in ibrutinib-treated CLL. This table comes from immunoSEQ multiplex PCR, and its TCRdb copy is limited to in-frame clones, with some not included. This table has about 140,000 clones, 70% to 90% appearing once. The sequencing here drew on PBMCs, taken after 36 months of ibrutinib treatment. Receptor source: a human donor with chronic lymphocytic leukemia. Each CDR3 is given with its conserved first and last residue. Fields, in order: V gene, clone size, J gene, CDR3 protein. The size entry is marked missing in some rows and otherwise reads once, few, many or a size class.

TRBV4-1,-,TRBJ1-1,CASSHVRGQLNTEAFF
TRBV29-1,-,TRBJ2-7,CSVRKTYEQYF
TRBV7-9,-,TRBJ1-1,CASTRDRGGGTEAFF
TRBV5-1,few,TRBJ2-7,CASSLTGVVEQYF
TRBV28,-,TRBJ1-1,CASSLFRGSTEAFF
TRBV4-1,-,TRBJ2-4,CASSQDEGNIQYF
TRBV5-1,-,TRBJ2-7,CASSSWPPGLAASYEQYF
TRBV27,-,TRBJ2-1,CASSLSPGQKQFF
TRBV15,-,TRBJ2-2,CATSRARGYGELFF
TRBV7-9,-,TRBJ1-5,CASSRGTGLSQPQHF
TRBV30,few,TRBJ1-5,CAWSVDRVGGSNQPQHF
TRBV11-1,-,TRBJ2-1,CASSLADWTGNEQFF
TRBV27,-,TRBJ2-7,CASRVAGLAFNEQYF
TRBV7-8,-,TRBJ1-2,CASSFRYQVLNYYGYTF